Following are 21 T cell receptor beta chains from one sample sequenced in a study of blood T cell repertoires in COVID-19 (dated by TCRdb to the early 2020s). The library was generated by the immunoSEQ multiplex PCR assay. Held by TCRdb, this immuneACCESS table contains in-frame sequences only and omits some clones. Under half of the omission traces to an unresolved V gene where checked; the cause of the rest is unknown. The sample yields 200,000 to 250,000 clones; about 80% were counted once. 2% to 2.5% of the sample is held by the ten biggest clonotypes. The sample consisted of peripheral blood. Receptors originate from a woman in her fifties or sixties with acute or convalescent COVID-19.

This chain uses TRBV5-8 with TRBJ1-1, with a possible D match to TRBD1 (6 bases). With 3 bases removed from V and 12 bases from J, the gap between germline ends came to 12 bases. The CDR3 length is 11 residues. The germline gives CDR1 SGHTS, CDR2 YDEGEE. The CDR3 region has the DNA TGTGCCAGCAGCTCCCAAACAGGGACTTTCTTT. Amino acid sequence: CASSSQTGTFF.

This clone has a handful of counts. V is TRBV7-8 and J is TRBJ2-3, with 13 bases lining up with TRBD2. V was clipped by 5 bases and J by 6 bases; unmatched bases: 8. The CDR3 is made up of 16 amino acids. Germline-derived CDR1 and CDR2 are SGHVS and FQNEAQ. In DNA form, the CDR3 reads TGTGCCAGCAGCATTCGGACTAGCGGGGGTATCGATACGCAGTATTTT. This sequence encodes CASSIRTSGGIDTQYF.

This chain links TRBV7-9 with TRBJ2-3; 8 positions agree with TRBD1. V gave up 5 bases and J gave up 0 bases; unmatched junction bases: 4. Germline V CDR1 and CDR2: SEHNR, FQNEAQ (reference sequence). This CDR3 region has 15 residues. The DNA for the CDR3 is TGTGCCAGCAGCCTCAACAGGGGGAGCACAGATACGCAGTATTTT. Encoded protein: CASSLNRGSTDTQYF.

V and J are TRBV7-2 and TRBJ1-3; D may be TRBD1 (5 bases). Germline V gene lookup returns CDR1 SGHTA and CDR2 FQGNSA. With 3 bases removed from V and 3 bases from J, the gap between germline ends came to 9 bases. CDR3 length: 14 residues. CDR3 amino acids: CASSLVGGGNTIYF. The CDR3 DNA reads TGTGCCAGCAGCTTGGTGGGGGGTGGAAACACCATATATTTT.

CDR3 in amino acids: CASSEGPSGGSYEQYF. The CDR3 DNA is TGCGCCAGCAGCGAAGGACCTAGCGGGGGTTCCTACGAGCAGTACTTC. The V gene is TRBV5-1, the J gene TRBJ2-7, with 10 bases identical to TRBD2. The V gene end was trimmed by 4 bases and the J gene end by 1 base; junction bases not matched to a gene: 8. The CDR3 runs to 16 residues. Germline V CDR1 and CDR2: SGHRS, YFSETQ.

The CDR3, as DNA: TGTGCCAGCAGTCCCGGACAGGGATCCACTGAAGCTTTCTTT. Translated: CASSPGQGSTEAFF. This rearrangement joins TRBV6-6 to TRBJ1-1; TRBD1 agrees at 8 bases. The CDR3 has 14 amino acids. V gave up 5 bases and J gave up 4 bases; unmatched junction bases: 6. Germline CDR1 and CDR2: MNHNY and SVGAGI (reference sequence).

This clone was observed a handful of times. The chain recombines TRBV7-2 with TRBJ1-1; 8 positions match TRBD1. J was trimmed by 1 base and V by 4 bases; bases with no gene match: 2. CDR1 and CDR2 (germline): SGHTA, FQGNSA. CDR3 size: 14 residues. The CDR3 DNA is TGTGCCAGCAGCTGGGGGACAGGGAACACTGAAGCTTTCTTT. This gives the protein CASSWGTGNTEAFF.

This clone was detected a few times. V gene TRBV30 combines with J gene TRBJ1-1, with TRBD1 identical over 8 bases. Germline loops: CDR1 GTSNPN, CDR2 SVGIG (reference sequence). This CDR3 region has 13 residues. After removal of 8 bases from V and 0 bases from J, the junction contained 5 bases not matched to a gene. The DNA for the CDR3 is TGTGCCCGCCAACAGGGGGTGAACACTGAAGCTTTCTTT. This encodes CARQQGVNTEAFF. Full variable domain (remainder filled in from reference TRBV30 and TRBJ1-1): SQTIHQWPATLVQPVGSPLSLECTVEGTSNPNLYWYRQAAGRGLQLLFYSVGIGQISSEVPQNLSASRPQDRQFILSSKKLLLSDSGFYLCARQQGVNTEAFFGQGTRLTVV.

The chain combines TRBV30 with TRBJ2-7; the match to TRBD1 covers 9 bases. The CDR3 runs to 11 residues. CDR1 GTSNPN and CDR2 SVGIG come from the germline V gene (reference sequence). Trimming removed 5 bases from V and 6 bases from J; junction bases left unmatched: 2. This CDR3 is CAWGDRVEQYF. The CDR3 DNA is TGTGCCTGGGGGGACAGGGTCGAGCAGTACTTC. Complete variable domain (other parts from reference TRBV30 and TRBJ2-7): SQTIHQWPATLVQPVGSPLSLECTVEGTSNPNLYWYRQAAGRGLQLLFYSVGIGQISSEVPQNLSASRPQDRQFILSSKKLLLSDSGFYLCAWGDRVEQYFGPGTRLTVT.

The chain couples TRBV6-2 or TRBV6-3 to TRBJ1-6; tentatively, D is TRBD1 (6 bases). CDR3 length: 15 amino acids. Looked up from germline, CDR1 is MNHEY and CDR2 is SVGEGT. The V end lost 0 bases, the J end lost 8 bases, and 11 bases lay between the germline ends. The CDR3 is CASSYSNRADSPLHF. The DNA for the CDR3 is TGTGCCAGCAGTTACTCGAACAGGGCGGATTCACCCCTCCACTTT.

This rearrangement joins TRBV28 to TRBJ2-3; D is unresolved. CDR3 length: 12 amino acids. V was cut by 3 bases and J by 4 bases, with 5 bases left in between. CDR1 is MDHEN, CDR2 SYDVKM, per germline. The CDR3 nucleotides are TGTGCCAGCAGTTTCATTGCAGATACGCAGTATTTT. This encodes CASSFIADTQYF.

This clone was seen a few times. This rearrangement joins TRBV5-4 to TRBJ2-1; 8 bases are a match to TRBD2. The CDR3 is 13 residues long. J gave up 6 bases and V 5 bases, and 4 bases lay outside the gene matches. Germline CDR1 SGHNT, CDR2 YYREEE (reference sequence). DNA for the CDR3: TGTGCCAGCAGTCCCGGGACTAGCAATGAGCAGTTCTTC. Its translation is CASSPGTSNEQFF.

This clone was counted between two and nine times. V usage is TRBV9 and J usage is TRBJ1-2, with D perhaps TRBD1 (6 bases). This CDR3 spans 14 amino acids. The V gene's germline CDR1 is SGDLS and CDR2 YYNGEE. The V end was cut by 4 bases, the J end by 11 bases, with 21 bases between. In nucleotides, the CDR3 is TGTGCCAGCAGCACGGGACATCTTGGCGAAACGTACACCTTC. This codes for CASSTGHLGETYTF.

The chain uses TRBV27 and TRBJ1-5, with 10 bases matching TRBD1. In germline, CDR1 is MNHEY, CDR2 SMNVEV (reference sequence). With V trimmed by 3 bases and J by 5 bases, 13 bases remained unmatched. The CDR3 totals 18 residues. This CDR3 reads CASSFFRDRGPRYQPQHF. The CDR3 DNA reads as TGTGCCAGCAGTTTCTTCCGGGACAGGGGCCCGAGATATCAGCCCCAGCATTTT.

J is TRBJ1-1 and V is TRBV14; no definite D call. The V gene's germline CDR1 is SGHDN and CDR2 FVKESK. This CDR3 has 14 amino acids. V shed 1 base and J shed 1 base, with 7 bases lying between them. CDR3 bases: TGTGCCAGCAGCCAAGGCGTCCGGAACACTGAAGCTTTCTTT. Its translation: CASSQGVRNTEAFF.

The chain combines TRBV9 with TRBJ1-6; 8 bases match TRBD1. J lost 7 bases, V lost 4 bases, and 7 bases had no gene match. This CDR3 has 15 residues. Germline values: CDR1 SGDLS, CDR2 YYNGEE. Here the CDR3 DNA reads TGTGCCAGCAGCTCCTTTTGGACAGGGAATTCACCCCTCCACTTT. Residues: CASSSFWTGNSPLHF.

This rearrangement joins TRBV19 to TRBJ1-5, with a possible D match to TRBD1 (5 bases). This CDR3 comprises 16 residues. Trimming shortened V by 3 bases and J by 2 bases, and 14 bases separated the two germline ends. CDR1 is LNHDA, CDR2 SQIVND, per germline (reference sequence). CDR3 in amino acids: CASSIWTISGNQPQHF. The CDR3 coding sequence is TGTGCCAGTAGTATTTGGACAATCAGTGGCAATCAGCCCCAGCATTTT. Supplemented by reference TRBV19 and TRBJ1-5, the full variable domain reads DGGITQSPKYLFRKEGQNVTLSCEQNLNHDAMYWYRQDPGQGLRLIYYSQIVNDFQKGDIAEGYSVSREKKESFPLTVTSAQKNPTAFYLCASSIWTISGNQPQHFGDGTRLSIL.

The chain uses TRBV27 and TRBJ2-7; D unclear. CDR1 MNHEY and CDR2 SMNVEV come from the germline V gene (reference sequence). The CDR3 totals 15 residues. V was trimmed by 3 bases and J by 0 bases, leaving 12 bases between them. Here the CDR3 reads CASSLSSPSSYEQYF. CDR3 sequence (DNA): TGTGCCAGCAGTTTGTCGAGCCCAAGCTCCTACGAGCAGTACTTC.

The chain has TRBV30 and TRBJ1-5; no clear D gene. The ends were cut back, 5 bases at V and 5 bases at J, with 10 bases in the middle. In germline, CDR1 is GTSNPN, CDR2 SVGIG (reference sequence). The CDR3 is made up of 12 amino acids. The CDR3 here is CAWSRGDQPQHF. CDR3 sequence (DNA): TGTGCCTGGTCACGGGGAGATCAGCCCCAGCATTTT.

The gene calls are TRBV7-2 and TRBJ1-2, with 9 bases fitting TRBD1. The CDR3 loop spans 17 amino acids. Germline V lookup: CDR1 SGHTA, CDR2 FQGNSA. Trimming at V came to 3 bases and at J to 3 bases, leaving 11 bases not matched to a gene. CDR3: CASSFWDRVTGDYGYTF. CDR3 DNA sequence: TGTGCCAGCAGCTTTTGGGACAGGGTTACTGGAGACTATGGCTACACCTTC.

This clone came up a few times. This chain connects TRBV14 to TRBJ2-7, with D possibly being TRBD1 (5 bases). The germline V and J ends were trimmed by 1 base and 1 base, with 8 bases remaining between them. The CDR3 has 14 residues. Germline V lookup: CDR1 SGHDN, CDR2 FVKESK. The DNA of the CDR3 is TGTGCCAGCAGCCAAGGCAGGGCGTCCTACGAGCAGTACTTC. It yields the protein CASSQGRASYEQYF.